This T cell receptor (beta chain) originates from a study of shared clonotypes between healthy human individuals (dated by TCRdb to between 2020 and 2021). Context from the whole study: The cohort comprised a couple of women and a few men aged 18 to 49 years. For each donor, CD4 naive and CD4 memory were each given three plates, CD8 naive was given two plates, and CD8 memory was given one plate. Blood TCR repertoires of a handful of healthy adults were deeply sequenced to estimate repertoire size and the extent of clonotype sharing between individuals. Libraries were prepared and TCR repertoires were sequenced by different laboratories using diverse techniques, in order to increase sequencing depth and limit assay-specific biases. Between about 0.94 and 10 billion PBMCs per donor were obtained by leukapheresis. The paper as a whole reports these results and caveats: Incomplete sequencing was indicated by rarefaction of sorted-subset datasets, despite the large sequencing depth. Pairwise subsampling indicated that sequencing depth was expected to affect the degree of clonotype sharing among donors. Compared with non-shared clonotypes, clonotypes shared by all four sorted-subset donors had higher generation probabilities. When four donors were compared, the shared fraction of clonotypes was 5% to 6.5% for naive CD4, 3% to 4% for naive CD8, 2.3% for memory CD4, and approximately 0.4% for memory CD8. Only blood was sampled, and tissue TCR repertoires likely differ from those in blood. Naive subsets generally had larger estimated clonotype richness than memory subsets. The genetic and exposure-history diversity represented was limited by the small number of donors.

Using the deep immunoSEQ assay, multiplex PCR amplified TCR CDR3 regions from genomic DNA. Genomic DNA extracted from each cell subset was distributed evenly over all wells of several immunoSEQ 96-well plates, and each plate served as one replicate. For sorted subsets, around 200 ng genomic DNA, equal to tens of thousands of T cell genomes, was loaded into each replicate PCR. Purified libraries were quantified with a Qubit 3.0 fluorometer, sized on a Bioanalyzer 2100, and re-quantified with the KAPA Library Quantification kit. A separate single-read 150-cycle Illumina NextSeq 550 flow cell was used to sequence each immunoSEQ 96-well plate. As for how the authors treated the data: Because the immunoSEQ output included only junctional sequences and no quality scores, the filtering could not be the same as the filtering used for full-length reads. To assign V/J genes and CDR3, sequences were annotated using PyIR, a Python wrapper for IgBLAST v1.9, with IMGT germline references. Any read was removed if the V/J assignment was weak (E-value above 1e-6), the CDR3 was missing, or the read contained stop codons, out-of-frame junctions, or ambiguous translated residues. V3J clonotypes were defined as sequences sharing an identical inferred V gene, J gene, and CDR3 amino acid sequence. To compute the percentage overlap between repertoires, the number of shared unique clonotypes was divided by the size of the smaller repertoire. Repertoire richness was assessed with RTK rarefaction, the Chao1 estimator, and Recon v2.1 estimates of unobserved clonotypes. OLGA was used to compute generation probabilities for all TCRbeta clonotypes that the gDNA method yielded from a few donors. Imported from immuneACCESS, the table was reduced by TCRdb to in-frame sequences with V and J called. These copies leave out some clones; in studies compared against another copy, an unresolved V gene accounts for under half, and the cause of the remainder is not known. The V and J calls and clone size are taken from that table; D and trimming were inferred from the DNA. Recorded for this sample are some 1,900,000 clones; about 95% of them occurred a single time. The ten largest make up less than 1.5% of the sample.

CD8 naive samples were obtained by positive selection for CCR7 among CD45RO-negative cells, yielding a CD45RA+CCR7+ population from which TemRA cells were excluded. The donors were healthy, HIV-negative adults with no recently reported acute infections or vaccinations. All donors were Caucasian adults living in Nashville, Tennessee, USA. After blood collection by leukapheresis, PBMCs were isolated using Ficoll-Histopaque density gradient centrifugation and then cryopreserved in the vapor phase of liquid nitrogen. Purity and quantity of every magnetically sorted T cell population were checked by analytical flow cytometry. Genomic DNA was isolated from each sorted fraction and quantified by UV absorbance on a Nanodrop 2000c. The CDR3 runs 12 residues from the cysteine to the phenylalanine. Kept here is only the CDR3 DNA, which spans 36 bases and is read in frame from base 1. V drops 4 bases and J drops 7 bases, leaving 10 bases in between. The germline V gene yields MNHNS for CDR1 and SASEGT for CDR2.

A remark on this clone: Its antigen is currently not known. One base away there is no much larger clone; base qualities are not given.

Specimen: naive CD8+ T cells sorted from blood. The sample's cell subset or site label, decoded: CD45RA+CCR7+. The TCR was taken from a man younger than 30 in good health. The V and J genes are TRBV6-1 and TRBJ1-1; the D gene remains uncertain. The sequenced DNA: TGTGCCAGCAGTGGTTCCGGGCTTGAAGCTTTCTTT. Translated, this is CASSGSGLEAFF.